Below, 20 T cell receptor beta chains from the same sample are listed, as sequenced in a study of CD8+CD57+ T cells in acquired aplastic anemia. The use of genomic DNA as template underpinned the TCR beta VDJ and CDR3 profiling. From the reads, TCRdb called clonotypes with MiXCR, one entry per CDR3 protein. The sample contains a few hundred thousand distinct CDR3 sequences, approximately 57% of which appear only once. Material: sorted CD4+, CD8+, or CD8+CD57+ T cells (not recorded which) from PBMCs. These receptors all come from a human donor in good health.

Here the CDR3 reads CASSSNSGLSLNTQYF. The CDR3 bases are TGTGCCAGCAGCTCCAATAGCGGCCTATCCCTGAATACGCAGTATTTT. The chain is built from TRBV7-2 and TRBJ2-3; a possible D gene is TRBD2 (6 bases). Germline CDR1 and CDR2: SGHTA and FQGNSA. The V and J ends lost 4 bases and 7 bases respectively, with 21 bases between them. The CDR3 is made up of 16 amino acids.

This clonotype was counted many times. J is TRBJ2-1 and V is TRBV7-2, with 8 bases identical to TRBD2. Germline CDR1 SGHTA, CDR2 FQGNSA. Unmatched junction bases numbered 6, after V lost 4 bases and J lost 4 bases. CDR3 length equals 15 residues. The DNA of the CDR3 is TGTGCCAGCAGCTCAACCGGGAGGGGATACAATGAGCAGTTCTTC. Translation gives CASSSTGRGYNEQFF. The full variable domain, its missing parts supplied by reference TRBV7-2 and TRBJ2-1, is GAGVSQSPSNKVTEKGKDVELRCDPISGHTALYWYRQSLGQGLEFLIYFQGNSAPDKSGLPSDRFSAERTGGSVSTLTIQRTQQEDSAVYLCASSSTGRGYNEQFFGPGTRLTVL.

This clonotype was observed a few times. The chain couples TRBV2 to TRBJ2-3; 8 nucleotides agree with TRBD2. The CDR3 consists of 16 residues. V trimming: 1 base; J trimming: 5 bases; junction bases outside the gene matches: 8. The germline gives CDR1 SNHLY, CDR2 FYNNEI. The CDR3 reads CASSEGLAGTRDTQYF. CDR3 DNA sequence: TGTGCCAGCAGTGAAGGGCTAGCGGGCACCCGAGATACGCAGTATTTT.

Written as DNA, the CDR3 is TGTGCTAGCGCACGGGGGGGCTCTGGGGCCAACGTCCTGACTTTC. This encodes CASARGGSGANVLTF. This sequence joins TRBV7-7 and TRBJ2-6; 8 nucleotides agree with TRBD2. There are 15 residues in the CDR3. Germline CDR1 reads SSHAT; CDR2 reads FNYEAQ (reference sequence).

J is TRBJ2-7 and V is TRBV9, with a weak D call TRBD1 (5 bases). With 3 bases removed from V and 7 bases from J, the gap between germline ends came to 11 bases. Germline CDR1 is SGDLS and CDR2 is YYNGEE. This CDR3 region has 12 residues. The CDR3 DNA sequence: TGTGCCAGCAGCGGTCTTAGGGGAGAGCAGTACTTC. It codes for CASSGLRGEQYF.

V usage is TRBV24-1 and J usage is TRBJ2-1; 8 nucleotides agree with TRBD1. Germline V gives CDR1 KGHDR, CDR2 SFDVKD. This CDR3 spans 13 amino acids. J lost 10 bases, V lost 5 bases, and 6 bases had no gene match. The DNA of the CDR3 is TGTGCCACCAGTGGGCCAGGGGGCGCGGAGCAGTTCTTC. This encodes CATSGPGGAEQFF.

This clonotype turned up a few times. This chain uses TRBV29-1 with TRBJ2-5; 7 bases fit TRBD2. The germline V gene has CDR1 SQVTM and CDR2 ANQGSEA. This CDR3 is 13 amino acids long. The V and J ends lost 3 bases and 2 bases, in that order; junction bases with no gene match: 3. The CDR3 sequence: CSVDSGQQETQYF. The CDR3 bases are TGCAGCGTTGATAGCGGGCAGCAAGAGACCCAGTACTTC.

The chain joins TRBV15 to TRBJ1-5, with 10 bases aligning to TRBD1. This CDR3 contains 15 residues. V trimming: 5 bases; J trimming: 4 bases; junction bases outside the gene matches: 5. Germline loops: CDR1 LNHNV, CDR2 YYDKDF (reference sequence). The CDR3 here is CATSARTGGNQPQHF. In DNA form, the CDR3 reads TGTGCCACCAGCGCACGGACAGGGGGTAATCAGCCCCAGCATTTT.

This chain uses TRBV9 with TRBJ2-5; D is possibly TRBD2 (6 bases). The CDR3 runs to 17 residues. From germline, CDR1 is SGDLS and CDR2 YYNGEE. The ends were cut back, 5 bases at V and 0 bases at J, with 20 bases in the middle. The CDR3 loop is CASRRRISGGNQETQYF. CDR3 coding DNA: TGTGCCAGCAGGCGGAGGATTAGCGGAGGAAACCAAGAGACCCAGTACTTC. The whole variable domain, remainder taken from reference TRBV9 and TRBJ2-5, is DSGVTQTPKHLITATGQRVTLRCSPRSGDLSVYWYQQSLDQGLQFLIQYYNGEERAKGNILERFSAQQFPDLHSELNLSSLELGDSALYFCASRRRISGGNQETQYFGPGTRLLVL.

This clonotype has more than one count but fewer than ten. This chain uses TRBV9 with TRBJ2-7; D is perhaps TRBD1 or TRBD2 (5 bases each). V lost 0 bases to trimming and J lost 3 bases, with 10 bases between them. The germline gives CDR1 SGDLS, CDR2 YYNGEE. This CDR3 comprises 14 residues. CDR3 loop: CASSVAAGSYEQYF. CDR3 in DNA: TGTGCCAGCAGCGTAGCGGCAGGGAGCTACGAGCAGTACTTC.

The rearrangement links TRBV20-1 to TRBJ2-2; 7 bases fit TRBD1. The CDR3 is 14 residues long. Germline lookup yields CDR1 DFQATT and CDR2 SNEGSKA (reference sequence). The junction had 2 bases not matched to a gene; V was cut back by 3 bases and J by 1 base. CDR3 nucleotides: TGCAGTGCTAGGGCAGGGGGGAACACCGGGGAGCTGTTTTTT. Its protein is CSARAGGNTGELFF.

The rearrangement joins TRBV7-8 to TRBJ2-1; D remains ambiguous. Deletions cut 3 bases from V and 5 bases from J, with 8 bases between. The CDR3 consists of 13 residues. Germline V lookup: CDR1 SGHVS, CDR2 FQNEAQ. The CDR3 sequence: CASSLSRNNEQFF. The CDR3, as DNA: TGTGCCAGCAGCTTGAGCCGGAACAATGAGCAGTTCTTC.

Concerning this clonotype: Sequence at one end of the junction differs from germline and may be a read error. The chain joins TRBV5-4 to TRBJ2-5; 8 positions agree with TRBD2. The germline CDR1 and CDR2 sequences are SGHNT and YYREEE (reference sequence). The CDR3 sequence is 14 residues long. CDR3 bases: TGTGCCGGCAGCTCTGGCGGGGGGCAAGAGACCCAGTACTTC. Translated, it gives CAGSSGGGQETQYF.

V is TRBV7-3 and J is TRBJ2-3; D not certain. The CDR3 is 13 residues long. V dropped 4 bases and J dropped 3 bases, with 8 bases sitting between them. In germline, CDR1 is SGHTA, CDR2 FQGTGA. The CDR3 DNA sequence: TGTGCCAGCAGCTCCCAGAGAACAGATACGCAGTATTTT. Residues: CASSSQRTDTQYF.

This clonotype came up many times. V usage is TRBV7-2 and J usage is TRBJ1-1, with a possible D match to TRBD1 (5 bases). The germline V gene has CDR1 SGHTA and CDR2 FQGNSA. V lost 5 bases and J lost 1, with 14 bases in between. This CDR3 has 15 amino acids. CDR3 DNA sequence: TGTGCCAGCAGCACTCCGGGACCCAGGAACACTGAAGCTTTCTTT. Protein product: CASSTPGPRNTEAFF.

The chain has TRBV15 and TRBJ2-5; 10 bases match TRBD2. CDR3 length: 21 amino acids. CDR1 LNHNV and CDR2 YYDKDF come from the germline V gene (reference sequence). V shed 1 base, J shed 3 bases, and the junction held 20 bases outside the gene matches. This chain's CDR3 is CATSRAGNRGLADGREETQYF. The DNA of the CDR3 is TGTGCCACCAGCAGAGCTGGGAACAGAGGACTAGCGGATGGGAGGGAAGAGACCCAGTACTTC. The variable domain in full, completed from reference TRBV15 and TRBJ2-5, reads DAMVIQNPRYQVTQFGKPVTLSCSQTLNHNVMYWYQQKSSQAPKLLFHYYDKDFNNEADTPDNFQSRRPNTSFCFLDIRSPGLGDTAMYLCATSRAGNRGLADGREETQYFGPGTRLLVL.

The chain is built from TRBV15 and TRBJ2-7; D possibly corresponds to TRBD2 (7 bases). The CDR3 is 15 residues long. Germline assignment: CDR1 LNHNV and CDR2 YYDKDF (reference sequence). Trimming cost V 10 bases and J 3 bases, with 22 bases left between them. In DNA, the CDR3 is TGTGCCAGCAGTGGGTTCGGGGGGCAGTTCTACGAGCAGTACTTC. It specifies CASSGFGGQFYEQYF.

This clonotype occurred many times. The chain couples TRBV12-5 to TRBJ2-7; TRBD1 matches 12 bases. The trim removed 5 bases at V and 2 bases at J, leaving 4 bases unmatched. The germline CDR1 and CDR2 sequences are LGHNT and FRNRAP. The CDR3 has 15 amino acids. The CDR3 nucleotides read TGTGCTAGTGGTCCGGGACAGGGGGCTGCCTACGAGCAGTACTTC. Encoded protein: CASGPGQGAAYEQYF. The entire variable domain, with the rest obtained from reference TRBV12-5 and TRBJ2-7, is as follows: DARVTQTPRHKVTEMGQEVTMRCQPILGHNTVFWYRQTMMQGLELLAYFRNRAPLDDSGMPKDRFSAEMPDATLATLKIQPSEPRDSAVYFCASGPGQGAAYEQYFGPGTRLTVT.

The sample holds many counts of this clonotype. The chain joins TRBV4-1 to TRBJ2-1; D gene unclear. CDR1 and CDR2 from the germline V gene are MGHRA and YSYEKL. Trimming took 0 bases from V and 14 from J, leaving 11 bases between them. The CDR3 runs to 12 residues. The CDR3: CASSQDRSPEFF. CDR3 DNA: TGCGCCAGCAGCCAAGATAGGTCCCCCGAGTTCTTC.

This rearrangement joins TRBV7-3 to TRBJ2-5; TRBD1 matches 10 bases. The CDR3 is 14 amino acids. Germline V gene lookup returns CDR1 SGHTA and CDR2 FQGTGA. V was clipped by 1 base and J by 13 bases; unmatched bases: 9. In nucleotides, the CDR3 is TGTGCCAGCAGCTTAATAGGACAGGGGGGCCTCTGGTACTTC. It translates to CASSLIGQGGLWYF.